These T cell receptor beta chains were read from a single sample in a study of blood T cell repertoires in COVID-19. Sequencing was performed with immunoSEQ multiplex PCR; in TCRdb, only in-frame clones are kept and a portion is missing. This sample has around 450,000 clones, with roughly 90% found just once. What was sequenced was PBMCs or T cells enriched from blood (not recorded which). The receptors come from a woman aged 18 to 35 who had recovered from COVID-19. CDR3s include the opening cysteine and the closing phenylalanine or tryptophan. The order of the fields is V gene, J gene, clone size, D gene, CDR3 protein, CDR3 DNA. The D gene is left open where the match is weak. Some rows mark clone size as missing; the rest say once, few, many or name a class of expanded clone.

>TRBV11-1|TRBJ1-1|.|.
CASSSQSASEAFF
TGTGCCAGCAGCTCTCAAAGCGCCAGTGAAGCTTTCTTT
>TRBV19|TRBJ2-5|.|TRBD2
CASSATVGGRETQYF
TGTGCCAGTAGTGCGACAGTGGGCGGGAGGGAGACCCAGTACTTC
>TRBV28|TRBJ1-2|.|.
CASSLTDPGRMGYTF
TGTGCCAGCAGTTTAACCGATCCTGGGAGGATGGGCTACACCTTC
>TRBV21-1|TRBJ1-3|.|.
CASSLKEGASGNTIYF
TGTGCCAGCAGCCTTAAGGAGGGTGCGTCTGGAAACACCATATATTTT
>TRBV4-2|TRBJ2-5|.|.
CASSQVEDSGTQYF
TGTGCCAGCAGCCAAGTGGAGGACAGCGGGACCCAGTACTTC
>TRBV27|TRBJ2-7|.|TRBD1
CASSLGQPHLYEQYF
TGTGCCAGCAGTTTGGGACAGCCTCATCTCTACGAGCAGTACTTC
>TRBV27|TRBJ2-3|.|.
CASSQESQVETDTQYF
TGTGCCAGCAGTCAAGAATCACAGGTGGAAACAGATACGCAGTATTTT
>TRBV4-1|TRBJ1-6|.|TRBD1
CASSLVVGTENSPLHF
TGCGCCAGCAGCCTAGTCGTGGGGACAGAGAATTCACCCCTCCACTTT
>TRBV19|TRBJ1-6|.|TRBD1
CASTIKGQGSSPLHF
TGTGCCAGTACCATCAAGGGACAGGGTAGCTCACCCCTCCACTTT
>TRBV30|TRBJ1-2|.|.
CAWRQAPLEYGYTF
TGTGCCTGGAGGCAGGCCCCTTTGGAATATGGCTACACCTTC
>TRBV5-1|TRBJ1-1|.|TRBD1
CASSAQGATEAFF
TGCGCCAGCAGCGCCCAGGGGGCCACTGAAGCTTTCTTT
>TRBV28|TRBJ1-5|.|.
CASTLDPGFGNQPQHF
TGTGCCAGCACCTTGGATCCGGGGTTTGGCAATCAGCCCCAGCATTTT
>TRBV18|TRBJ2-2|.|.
CASSYVRDSATGELFF
TGTGCCAGCTCATACGTAAGGGACTCGGCGACCGGGGAGCTGTTTTTT
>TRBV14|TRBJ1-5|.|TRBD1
CASSQERDRGDQPQHF
TGTGCCAGCAGCCAAGAGAGGGACAGGGGCGATCAGCCCCAGCATTTT
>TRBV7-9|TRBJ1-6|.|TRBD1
CASRPQGDPSPLHF
TGTGCCAGCAGGCCGCAGGGGGACCCTTCACCCCTCCACTTT
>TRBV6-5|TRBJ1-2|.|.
CASRGGAAANYGYTF
TGTGCCAGCAGGGGAGGGGCCGCAGCTAACTATGGCTACACCTTC
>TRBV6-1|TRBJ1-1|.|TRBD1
CASSELEGAEASF
TGTGCCAGCAGTGAATTAGAGGGGGCTGAAGCTTCCTTT
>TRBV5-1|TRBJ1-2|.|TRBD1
CASSLGGLGYGYTF
TGCGCCAGCAGCCTAGGGGGCCTGGGCTATGGCTACACCTTC
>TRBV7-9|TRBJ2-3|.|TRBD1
CASSDTTGGSTQYF
TGTGCCAGCAGCGACACGACAGGGGGCAGTACGCAGTATTTT
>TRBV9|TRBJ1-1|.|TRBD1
CASSTGGAYTEAFF
TGTGCCAGCAGCACAGGGGGAGCCTACACTGAAGCTTTCTTT
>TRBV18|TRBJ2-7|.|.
CASSPMDRTYLYEQYF
TGTGCCAGCTCACCAATGGACAGAACTTACCTTTACGAGCAGTACTTC
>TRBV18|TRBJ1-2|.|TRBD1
CASSPGDRWGYTF
TGTGCCAGCTCACCCGGGGACAGATGGGGCTACACCTTC
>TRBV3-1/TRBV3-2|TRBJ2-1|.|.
CASSQDRGSNEQFF
TGTGCCAGCAGCCAAGACAGGGGTAGTAATGAGCAGTTCTTC
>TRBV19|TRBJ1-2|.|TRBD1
CASSRQQGGSVYGYTF
TGTGCCAGTAGTCGCCAACAGGGGGGTTCTGTGTATGGCTACACCTTC
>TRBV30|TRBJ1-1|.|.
CAWRGQGNTEAFF
TGTGCCTGGAGGGGACAAGGGAACACTGAAGCTTTCTTT
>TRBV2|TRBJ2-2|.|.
CASRQNTGELFF
TGTGCCAGCAGACAGAACACCGGGGAGCTGTTTTTT
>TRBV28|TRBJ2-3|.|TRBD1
CASSVDRADGTDTQYF
TGTGCCAGCAGTGTGGACAGGGCCGACGGCACAGATACGCAGTATTTT
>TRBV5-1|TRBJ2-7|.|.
CASSPVGGEQYF
TGCGCCAGCAGCCCGGTAGGGGGCGAGCAGTACTTC
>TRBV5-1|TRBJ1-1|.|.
CASSLADVNTEAFF
TGCGCCAGCAGCTTGGCAGATGTGAACACTGAAGCTTTCTTT
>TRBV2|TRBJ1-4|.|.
CASSTEGTINEKLFF
TGTGCCAGCAGTACAGAAGGGACTATTAATGAAAAACTGTTTTTT
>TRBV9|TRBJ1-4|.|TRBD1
CASSVAGQGGEKLFF
TGTGCCAGCAGCGTAGCGGGACAGGGAGGAGAAAAACTGTTTTTT
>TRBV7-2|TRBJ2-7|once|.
CASSLGILYEQYF
TGTGCCAGCAGCTTAGGTATTTTGTACGAGCAGTACTTC
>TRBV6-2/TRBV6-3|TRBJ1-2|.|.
CASSPIPGRGSYGYTF
TGTGCCAGCAGCCCTATCCCTGGTAGAGGGTCCTATGGCTACACCTTC
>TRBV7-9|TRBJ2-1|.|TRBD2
CASSPLGTSVEFF
TGTGCCAGCAGCCCCCTAGGGACTAGCGTGGAGTTCTTC
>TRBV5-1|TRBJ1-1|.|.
CASSFSLDGENTEAFF
TGCGCCAGCAGCTTCTCCCTCGACGGGGAGAACACTGAAGCTTTCTTT
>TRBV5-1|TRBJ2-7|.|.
CASSLEPIYEQYF
TGCGCCAGCAGCTTGGAACCTATCTACGAGCAGTACTTC